The 9 T cell receptor beta chains below come from one sample, sequenced in a study of blood T cell repertoires in COVID-19. The assay was immunoSEQ multiplex PCR, and TCRdb's table has in-frame clones only and misses some. The sample yields roughly 380,000 clones, roughly 86% seen once. The sequenced sample was PBMCs or T cells enriched from blood (not recorded which). The receptors derive from a woman in her thirties who had been exposed to COVID-19.

V usage is TRBV5-1 and J usage is TRBJ1-3, with D hard to call. Germline lookup yields CDR1 SGHRS and CDR2 YFSETQ. The CDR3 covers 14 residues. V was clipped by 0 bases and J by 2 bases, with 6 bases between them. The CDR3 region is CASSLVGAGNTIYF. The DNA of the CDR3 is TGCGCCAGCAGCTTGGTGGGAGCTGGAAACACCATATATTTT.

This sequence joins TRBV28 and TRBJ2-7; D gene uncertain. The CDR3 consists of 13 residues. Germline lookup yields CDR1 MDHEN and CDR2 SYDVKM. The V gene lost 1 base and the J gene lost 2 bases, with 6 bases spanning the gap. This CDR3 reads CASSLFHTYEQYF. The CDR3 region has the DNA TGTGCCAGCAGTTTATTTCACACCTACGAGCAGTACTTC. Drawing the rest from reference TRBV28 and TRBJ2-7, the complete variable domain is DVKVTQSSRYLVKRTGEKVFLECVQDMDHENMFWYRQDPGLGLRLIYFSYDVKMKEKGDIPEGYSVSREKKERFSLILESASTNQTSMYLCASSLFHTYEQYFGPGTRLTVT.

The chain has TRBV14 and TRBJ2-3; tentative D call: TRBD2 (6 bases). Germline V CDR1 and CDR2: SGHDN, FVKESK. Trimming shortened V by 3 bases and J by 6 bases, and 16 bases separated the two germline ends. The length of the CDR3 is 15 residues. CDR3: CASSHSTLLADTQYF. CDR3 bases: TGTGCCAGCAGCCACTCCACCCTTCTAGCGGATACGCAGTATTTT.

A single count supports this clone. This sequence joins TRBV28 and TRBJ2-1, with 16 positions matching TRBD2. The CDR3 consists of 18 residues. Germline loops: CDR1 MDHEN, CDR2 SYDVKM. The junction had 13 bases not matched to a gene; V was cut back by 7 bases and J by 7 bases. The CDR3 sequence: CASIPEGLAGGRGNEQFF. The CDR3 nucleotides are TGTGCCAGCATCCCCGAGGGACTAGCGGGAGGGCGGGGGAATGAGCAGTTCTTC.

The gene calls are TRBV23-1 and TRBJ2-7; D unresolved. TRBV23-1 is reported as an ORF; its role is uncertain. This CDR3 is 17 amino acids long. V was clipped by 4 bases and J by 4 bases, with 23 bases between them. CDR3 bases: TGCGCCAGCAGTCCTCAAGGTCTATCAAGGAGCGCATACGAGCAGTACTTC. This sequence encodes CASSPQGLSRSAYEQYF.

V and J are TRBV28 and TRBJ2-6; D is ambiguous. Trimming pared 0 bases from V and 0 bases from J, leaving 9 bases between. The CDR3 totals 17 residues. Per the germline V gene, CDR1 is MDHEN and CDR2 is SYDVKM. The CDR3 loop reads CASSLWVNSSGANVLTF. The CDR3 DNA is TGTGCCAGCAGTTTATGGGTTAACAGCTCTGGGGCCAACGTCCTGACTTTC.

The chain has TRBV30 and TRBJ2-7; TRBD2 might be the D (6 bases). Germline V lookup: CDR1 GTSNPN, CDR2 SVGIG (reference sequence). CDR3 size: 17 residues. Trimming removed 3 bases at V and 0 bases at J, with 21 bases between. CDR3 residues: CAWSPKPGSHPSYEQYF. CDR3 coding DNA: TGTGCCTGGAGCCCGAAACCCGGGAGTCACCCCTCCTACGAGCAGTACTTC.

The chain joins TRBV5-1 to TRBJ2-2; D might be TRBD2 (6 bases). This CDR3 is 16 amino acids long. Germline CDR1 SGHRS, CDR2 YFSETQ. Trimming stripped 0 bases from V and 6 bases from J, with 15 bases between. CDR3 sequence reads: CASSLVPTRGAGELFF. In nucleotides, the CDR3 is TGCGCCAGCAGCTTGGTCCCGACGCGGGGTGCCGGGGAGCTGTTTTTT.

DNA for the CDR3: TGCAGTGCAAACGACAGGGGTGGGCAGTACTTC. Its translation is CSANDRGGQYF. The chain combines TRBV20-1 with TRBJ2-7; TRBD1 aligns across 8 bases. The CDR3 contains 11 residues. The germline V gene encodes CDR1 DFQATT and CDR2 SNEGSKA (reference sequence). The V gene end was trimmed by 6 bases and the J gene end by 9 bases; junction bases not matched to a gene: 7.